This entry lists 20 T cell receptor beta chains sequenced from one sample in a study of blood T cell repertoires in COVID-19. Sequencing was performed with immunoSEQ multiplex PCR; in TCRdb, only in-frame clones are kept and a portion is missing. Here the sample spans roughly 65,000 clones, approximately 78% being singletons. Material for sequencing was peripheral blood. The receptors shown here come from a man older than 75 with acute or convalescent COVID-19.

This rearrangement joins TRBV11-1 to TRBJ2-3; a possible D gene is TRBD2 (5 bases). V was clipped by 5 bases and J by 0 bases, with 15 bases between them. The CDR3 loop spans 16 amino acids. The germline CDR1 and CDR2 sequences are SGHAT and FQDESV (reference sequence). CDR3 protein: CASSRLLGTSTDTQYF. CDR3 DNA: TGTGCCAGCAGCCGCCTACTAGGTACTAGCACAGATACGCAGTATTTT.

The CDR3 protein is CASSHRRGSSYNEQFF. For the CDR3, the DNA is TGTGCCAGCAGCCACCGACGGGGGAGCTCCTACAATGAGCAGTTCTTC. J is TRBJ2-1 and V is TRBV4-2; possibly TRBD2 for D (6 bases). This CDR3 region has 16 residues. Per germline, CDR1 LGHNA and CDR2 YNFKEQ. V lost 3 bases and J 0 bases, leaving 12 bases between the germline ends.

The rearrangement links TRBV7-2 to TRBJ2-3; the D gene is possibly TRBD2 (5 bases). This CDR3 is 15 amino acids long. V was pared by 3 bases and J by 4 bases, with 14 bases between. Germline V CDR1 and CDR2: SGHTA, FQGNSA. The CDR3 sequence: CASSLNGDEADTQYF. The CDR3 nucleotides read TGTGCCAGCAGCTTGAACGGGGATGAAGCAGATACGCAGTATTTT.

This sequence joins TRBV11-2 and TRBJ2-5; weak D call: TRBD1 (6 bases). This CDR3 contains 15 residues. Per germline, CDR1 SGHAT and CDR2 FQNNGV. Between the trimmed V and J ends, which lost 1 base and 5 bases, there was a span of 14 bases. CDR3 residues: CASSLVGGEAETQYF. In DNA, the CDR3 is TGTGCCAGCAGCTTAGTTGGGGGCGAGGCGGAGACCCAGTACTTC.

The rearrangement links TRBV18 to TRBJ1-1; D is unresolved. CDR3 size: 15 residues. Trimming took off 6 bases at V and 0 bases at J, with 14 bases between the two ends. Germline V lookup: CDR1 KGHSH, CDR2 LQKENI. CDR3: CASSLVRDLNTEAFF. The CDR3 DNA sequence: TGTGCCAGCTCGCTCGTGAGGGATTTGAACACTGAAGCTTTCTTT.

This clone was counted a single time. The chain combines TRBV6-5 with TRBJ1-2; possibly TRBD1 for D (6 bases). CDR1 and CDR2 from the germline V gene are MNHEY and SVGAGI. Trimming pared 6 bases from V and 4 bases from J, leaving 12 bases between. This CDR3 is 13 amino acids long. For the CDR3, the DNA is TGTGCCAGCAGGCGACAGGAATTCTATGGCTACACCTTC. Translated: CASRRQEFYGYTF.

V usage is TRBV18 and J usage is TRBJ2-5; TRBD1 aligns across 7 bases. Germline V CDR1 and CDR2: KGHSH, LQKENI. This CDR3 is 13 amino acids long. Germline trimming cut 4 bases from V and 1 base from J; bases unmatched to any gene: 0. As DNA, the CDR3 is TGTGCCAGCTCACGACAGGGCCAAGAGACCCAGTACTTC. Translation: CASSRQGQETQYF.

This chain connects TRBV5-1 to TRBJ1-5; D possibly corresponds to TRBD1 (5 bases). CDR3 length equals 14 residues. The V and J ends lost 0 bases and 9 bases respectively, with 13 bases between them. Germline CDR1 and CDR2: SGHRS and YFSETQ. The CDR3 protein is CASSLDWFGGPQHF. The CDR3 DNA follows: TGCGCCAGCAGCTTGGATTGGTTCGGGGGGCCCCAGCATTTT. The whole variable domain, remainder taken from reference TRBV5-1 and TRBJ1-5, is KAGVTQTPRYLIKTRGQQVTLSCSPISGHRSVSWYQQTPGQGLQFLFEYFSETQRNKGNFPGRFSGRQFSNSRSEMNVSTLELGDSALYLCASSLDWFGGPQHFGDGTRLSIL.

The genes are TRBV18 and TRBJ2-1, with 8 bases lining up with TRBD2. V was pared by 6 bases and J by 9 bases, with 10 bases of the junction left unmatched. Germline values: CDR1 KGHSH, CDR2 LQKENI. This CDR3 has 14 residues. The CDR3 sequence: CASSPGTSDTEQFF. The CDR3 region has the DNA TGTGCCAGCTCGCCCGGGACTAGTGATACTGAGCAGTTCTTC.

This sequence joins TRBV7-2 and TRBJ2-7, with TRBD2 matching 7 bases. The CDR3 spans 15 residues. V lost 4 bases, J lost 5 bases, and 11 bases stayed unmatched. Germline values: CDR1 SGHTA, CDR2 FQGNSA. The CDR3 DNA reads TGTGCCAGCAGCTCCTATGCGGGAGTGTTGGACGAGCAGTACTTC. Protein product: CASSSYAGVLDEQYF.

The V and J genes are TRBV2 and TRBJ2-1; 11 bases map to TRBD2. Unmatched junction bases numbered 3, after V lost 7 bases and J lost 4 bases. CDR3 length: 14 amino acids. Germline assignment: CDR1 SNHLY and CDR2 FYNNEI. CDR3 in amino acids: CASKGTSGYNEQFF. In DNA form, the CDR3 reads TGTGCCAGCAAAGGGACTAGCGGATACAATGAGCAGTTCTTC.

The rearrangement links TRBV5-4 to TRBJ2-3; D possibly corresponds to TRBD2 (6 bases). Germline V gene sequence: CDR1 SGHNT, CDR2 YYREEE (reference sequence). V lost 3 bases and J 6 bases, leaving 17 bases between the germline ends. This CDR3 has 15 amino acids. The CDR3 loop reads CASSSEWTISDTQYF. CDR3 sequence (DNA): TGTGCCAGCAGCTCGGAATGGACTATCAGTGATACGCAGTATTTT.

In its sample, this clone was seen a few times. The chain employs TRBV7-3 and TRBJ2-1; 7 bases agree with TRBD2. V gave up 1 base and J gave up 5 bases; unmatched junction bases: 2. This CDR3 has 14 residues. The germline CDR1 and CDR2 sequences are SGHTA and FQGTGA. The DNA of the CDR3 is TGTGCCAGCAGCTTAATCAGCGGGAACAATGAGCAGTTCTTC. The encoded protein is CASSLISGNNEQFF.

This chain's CDR3 is CASSFSPGSEQFF. The CDR3 bases are TGTGCCAGCAGCTTCTCCCCCGGGAGTGAGCAGTTCTTC. The chain couples TRBV7-3 to TRBJ2-1; a weak D match, TRBD2 (6 bases). The CDR3 sequence is 13 residues long. V lost 3 bases, J lost 9 bases, and 12 bases lay in between. Germline-derived CDR1 and CDR2 are SGHTA and FQGTGA.

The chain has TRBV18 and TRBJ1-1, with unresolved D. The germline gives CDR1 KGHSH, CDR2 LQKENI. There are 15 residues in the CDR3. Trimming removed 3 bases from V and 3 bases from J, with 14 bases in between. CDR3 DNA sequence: TGTGCCAGCTCACCGATTTCGGGTTTTGACACTGAAGCTTTCTTT. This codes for CASSPISGFDTEAFF.

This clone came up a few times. Here the CDR3 reads CASSLVQGNTEAFF. In nucleotides, the CDR3 is TGTGCCAGCAGCTTAGTACAGGGGAACACTGAAGCTTTCTTT. This rearrangement joins TRBV7-8 to TRBJ1-1, with a possible D match to TRBD1 (6 bases). Trimming pared 1 base from V and 1 base from J, leaving 7 bases between. The germline CDR1 and CDR2 sequences are SGHVS and FQNEAQ. The CDR3 covers 14 residues.

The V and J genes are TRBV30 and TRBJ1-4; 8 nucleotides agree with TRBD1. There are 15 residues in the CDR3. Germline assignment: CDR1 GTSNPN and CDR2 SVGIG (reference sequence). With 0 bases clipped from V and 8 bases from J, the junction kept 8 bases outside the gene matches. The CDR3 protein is CAWSVFDRGYEKLFF. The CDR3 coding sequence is TGTGCCTGGAGTGTTTTCGACAGGGGATACGAAAAACTGTTTTTT.

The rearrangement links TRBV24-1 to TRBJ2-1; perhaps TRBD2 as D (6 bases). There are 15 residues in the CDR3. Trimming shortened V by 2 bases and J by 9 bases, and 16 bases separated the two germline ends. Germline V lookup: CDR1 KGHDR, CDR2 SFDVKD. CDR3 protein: CATSDWRLEYPEQFF. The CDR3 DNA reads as TGTGCCACCAGTGATTGGAGACTAGAGTACCCTGAGCAGTTCTTC.

CDR3 in amino acids: CSASQGAANYGYTF. The DNA of the CDR3 is TGCAGTGCTAGTCAAGGGGCAGCTAACTATGGCTACACCTTC. J is TRBJ1-2 and V is TRBV20-1; maybe TRBD1 (5 bases). CDR3 length: 14 residues. V was shortened by 3 bases and J by 0 bases, with 11 bases between the two germline ends. CDR1 is DFQATT, CDR2 SNEGSKA, per germline (reference sequence).

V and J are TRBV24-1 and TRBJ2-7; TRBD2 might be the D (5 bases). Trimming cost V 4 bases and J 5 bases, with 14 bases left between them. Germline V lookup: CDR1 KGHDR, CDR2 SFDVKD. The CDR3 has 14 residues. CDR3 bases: TGTGCCACCAGTGACTTGCAAGGAGGCGACGAGCAGTACTTC. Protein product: CATSDLQGGDEQYF.